The 5 T cell receptor beta chains listed next were all sequenced from one sample in a study of a mutant IDH1 vaccine in newly diagnosed glioma. As for time point: week 35, safety follow-up. A single vaccine dose contained 300 ug of mutant IDH1 20-mer peptide, and topical imiquimod was used with it. No antigens are known for them. Using immunoSEQ multiplex PCR, the repertoire was profiled, and TCRdb retains in-frame clones only, with some absent. The data contain tens of thousands of clones, about 76% of them singletons. The sequencing used PBMCs, collected from a glioma patient whose treatment included an IDH1 peptide vaccine. These receptors were taken from a man over 45 with glioma.

This chain uses TRBV6-1 with TRBJ2-1; 11 bases fit TRBD2. In germline, CDR1 is MNHNS, CDR2 SASEGT. The CDR3 sequence is 13 residues long. After removal of 6 bases from V and 9 bases from J, the junction contained 4 bases not matched to a gene. In DNA, the CDR3 is TGTGCCAGCAGAGGGACTAGCGGTCGTGAGCAGTTCTTC. Protein product: CASRGTSGREQFF.

The chain couples TRBV10-2 to TRBJ2-2, with 12 bases identical to TRBD2. There are 15 residues in the CDR3. From germline, CDR1 is WSHSY and CDR2 SAAADI. V was pared by 6 bases and J by 6 bases, with 5 bases of the junction left unmatched. The CDR3 reads CASRLAGGLAGELFF. Written as DNA, the CDR3 is TGCGCCAGCAGACTAGCGGGGGGCTTGGCCGGGGAGCTGTTTTTT.

The sample holds a few counts of this clone. The chain has TRBV30 and TRBJ1-1; D uncertain. V was trimmed by 2 bases and J by 8 bases, leaving 12 bases between them. The CDR3 is 12 amino acids. Per germline, CDR1 GTSNPN and CDR2 SVGIG (reference sequence). CDR3 region: CAWSKRNLEAFF. The CDR3 DNA reads as TGTGCCTGGAGTAAGAGGAATTTAGAAGCTTTCTTT.

V gene TRBV5-1 combines with J gene TRBJ2-5; 11 bases align to TRBD2. V lost 2 bases to trimming and J lost 2 bases; unmatched junction nucleotides: 5. CDR3 length equals 16 residues. CDR1 and CDR2 from the germline V gene are SGHRS and YFSETQ. The CDR3 sequence: CASSLLAGGGQETQYF. The CDR3 coding sequence is TGCGCCAGCAGCTTATTAGCGGGAGGGGGACAAGAGACCCAGTACTTC. The full variable domain, rest sourced from reference TRBV5-1 and TRBJ2-5, is KAGVTQTPRYLIKTRGQQVTLSCSPISGHRSVSWYQQTPGQGLQFLFEYFSETQRNKGNFPGRFSGRQFSNSRSEMNVSTLELGDSALYLCASSLLAGGGQETQYFGPGTRLLVL.

The rearrangement links TRBV2 to TRBJ1-2; 8 nucleotides match TRBD1. CDR3 size: 15 residues. Losses at the gene ends were 6 bases for V and 3 bases for J; bases not matched to a gene: 9. The germline V gene encodes CDR1 SNHLY and CDR2 FYNNEI. The CDR3 DNA reads TGTGCCAGCAGCTCTCACAGGGGGACTGACTATGGCTACACCTTC. This codes for CASSSHRGTDYGYTF.